The entry that follows covers one T cell receptor beta chain sequence. No antigen is known for it. The entry originates in a study of T-cell reconstitution after alpha-beta-depleted transplantation in children. Overall study findings and caveats: Diversity and T-cell counts at one year after transplant derived mostly from new T cells. Diversity of TCRbeta at day 60 was high in some patients, arising from surviving recipient T cells and thymic progenitors. Alpha-beta T cells present about two months after transplant were reported to originate from several hundred expanded graft clones.

This CDR3 comprises 14 residues. The V gene lost 1 base and the J gene lost 1 base, with 9 bases spanning the gap. CDR1 is DFQATT, CDR2 SNEGSKA, per germline (reference sequence). It was with unique molecular identifiers that the TCRbeta library was prepared. TCRdb analysed the PCR reads with MiXCR anew, one entry per CDR3 protein. Among 700,000 to 950,000 distinct CDR3 sequences listed, roughly 15% were seen once. Sequencing used PBMCs, mostly from graft donor cells, obtained 360 days after TCRalphabeta/CD19-depleted stem cell transplant. The clonotype was recovered from a male patient aged 10 to 17 who had a stem cell transplant for acute lymphoblastic leukemia, so the T cells may come from the graft donor. The V call is TRBV20-1, the J call TRBJ2-3; D may be TRBD2 (6 bases). CDR3 sequence reads: CSARGGKGTDTQYF. CDR3 DNA: TGCAGTGCTAGAGGCGGGAAGGGCACAGATACGCAGTATTTT.